This is a list of T cell receptor beta chains from one sample in a study of identical twins. TCRdb reanalysed the 5' RACE reads using MiXCR and keeps one entry per CDR3 protein. The repertoire consists of 400,000 to 500,000 distinct CDR3 sequences, with more than 13% occurring once and the leading ten covering more than 0.8%. This sample was shared with a second study, whose subject was yellow fever vaccine responses in identical twins.

The sample consisted of CD4+ T cells sorted from blood. The source of these receptors is a young woman in good health. The CDR3 runs from the conserved cysteine through the conserved F or W. A D gene is named only where the DNA matches it firmly. The listing skips clone size in some rows; elsewhere it reads once, few, many or a size class.

J gene,clone size,V gene,D gene,CDR3 DNA,CDR3 protein
TRBJ2-5,few,TRBV12-3/TRBV12-4,-,TGTGCCAGCAGTTTTATTGGTGGAGGGGGCGGGGAGACCCAGTACTTC,CASSFIGGGGGETQYF
TRBJ2-3,-,TRBV2,TRBD1,TGTGCCAGCAGTGAGGGACAGGGAGTTTCAATAGATACGCAGTATTTT,CASSEGQGVSIDTQYF
TRBJ2-1,-,TRBV7-7,-,TGTGCTAGCAGCCCCGGACGACTCTACAATGAGCAGTTCTTC,CASSPGRLYNEQFF
TRBJ1-2,-,TRBV25-1,-,TGTGCCAGCCTGAGCAACTATGGCTACACCTTC,CASLSNYGYTF
TRBJ1-1,few,TRBV6-5,-,TGTGCCAGCAGTTTGGGGTTACGAGCTTTCTTT,CASSLGLRAFF
TRBJ2-1,few,TRBV5-5,-,TGTGCCAGCCTCAGGTCGATGGCGTATCATGAGCAGTTCTTC,CASLRSMAYHEQFF
TRBJ2-6,-,TRBV23-1,-,TGCGCCAGCAGTCAACAGGGTCGACTCTCTGGGGCCAACGTCCTGACTTTC,CASSQQGRLSGANVLTF
TRBJ2-2,-,TRBV4-1,-,TGCGCCAGCAGCCAAGATGTTATAGGTTTGGGCTTCATGACCGGGGAGCTGTTTTTT,CASSQDVIGLGFMTGELFF
TRBJ2-3,few,TRBV20-1,-,TGCAGTGCTAGAGGGCACGGACTTCCAGATACGCAGTATTTT,CSARGHGLPDTQYF
TRBJ2-5,-,TRBV20-1,TRBD2,TGCAGTGCTAGAGAGCCAGCGGGGGGGGAGACCCAGTACTTC,CSAREPAGGETQYF